Presented here are 20 T cell receptor beta chains from one specimen sequenced in a study of T-cell memory formation after mild COVID-19. TCRdb called the 5' RACE reads again in MiXCR, with one record for every CDR3 protein. The sample shows some 150,000 distinct CDR3 sequences, roughly 21% of them seen only once. Source material: PBMCs or a T cell subset sorted from them (not recorded which). These receptor sequences come from an adult woman who had mild COVID-19 (a few samples of this study predate the infection). Cell type and time point are not known.

The chain combines TRBV6-5 with TRBJ1-2, with a tentative D call TRBD1 (5 bases). The CDR3 sequence is 15 residues long. Trimming removed 7 bases at V and 5 bases at J, with 20 bases between. Germline loops: CDR1 MNHEY, CDR2 SVGAGI. CDR3 protein: CASTRGLGFSYGYTF. The CDR3 region has the DNA TGTGCCAGCACCCGGGGGTTAGGGTTCTCTTATGGCTACACCTTC.

This clonotype was observed a handful of times. V gene TRBV10-2 combines with J gene TRBJ2-7; 11 positions match TRBD2. Trimming took 4 bases from V and 4 from J; bases not matched to a gene: 6. The CDR3 spans 15 residues. Per the germline V gene, CDR1 is WSHSY and CDR2 is SAAADI. The CDR3 loop reads CASSAALAGGYEQYF. As DNA, the CDR3 is TGCGCCAGCAGTGCTGCCCTAGCGGGAGGATACGAGCAGTACTTC.

This chain connects TRBV5-1 to TRBJ2-7, with 11 bases that match TRBD2. The CDR3 length is 15 residues. The germline V gene has CDR1 SGHRS and CDR2 YFSETQ. Trimming cost V 2 bases and J 0 bases; bases outside gene matches: 1. The CDR3 sequence: CASSFTSGGSYEQYF. As DNA, the CDR3 is TGCGCCAGCAGCTTTACTAGCGGGGGCTCCTACGAGCAGTACTTC.

The chain combines TRBV5-6 with TRBJ1-1, with D perhaps matching TRBD1 (5 bases). V lost 3 bases and J 1 base, leaving 10 bases between the germline ends. This CDR3 contains 14 residues. In germline, CDR1 is SGHDT, CDR2 YYEEEE. This CDR3 is CASSWGRGNTEAFF. In DNA form, the CDR3 reads TGTGCCAGCAGCTGGGGCCGCGGGAACACTGAAGCTTTCTTT.

This clonotype has a handful of counts. This chain uses TRBV5-1 with TRBJ1-1, with 9 bases that match TRBD1. The length of the CDR3 is 16 residues. V lost 2 bases, J lost 5 bases, and 10 bases stayed unmatched. Germline-derived CDR1 and CDR2 are SGHRS and YFSETQ. CDR3 region: CASSFQGQGLGTEAFF. CDR3 DNA: TGCGCCAGCAGCTTCCAGGGACAGGGCTTAGGGACTGAAGCTTTCTTT.

This clonotype has a handful of counts. This sequence joins TRBV6-6 and TRBJ1-1, with D hard to call. CDR3 length: 15 amino acids. Germline V gene lookup returns CDR1 MNHNY and CDR2 SVGAGI (reference sequence). The V and J ends lost 7 bases and 1 base respectively, with 16 bases between them. Here the CDR3 reads CASTKAQAQNTEAFF. Here the CDR3 DNA reads TGTGCCAGCACCAAAGCTCAGGCACAGAACACTGAAGCTTTCTTT.

V and J are TRBV12-3 or TRBV12-4 and TRBJ1-2; D uncertain. V lost 3 bases and J lost 8, with 10 bases in between. The CDR3 totals 12 residues. The CDR3 sequence is CASSLGGSGYTF. In nucleotides, the CDR3 is TGTGCCAGCAGTTTGGGAGGGTCCGGCTACACCTTC.

V is TRBV4-1 and J is TRBJ2-1; TRBD2 agrees at 13 bases. Trimming removed 1 base from V and 9 bases from J; junction bases left unmatched: 3. The CDR3 has 15 amino acids. The V gene's germline CDR1 is MGHRA and CDR2 YSYEKL. The CDR3 spells CASSQGGLAGVEQFF. CDR3 coding DNA: TGCGCCAGCAGCCAAGGTGGACTAGCGGGGGTTGAGCAGTTCTTC.

This clonotype was observed a few times. The J gene is TRBJ2-7, the V gene TRBV7-9; the match to TRBD1 covers 10 bases. The germline gives CDR1 SEHNR, CDR2 FQNEAQ (reference sequence). The V gene end was trimmed by 5 bases and the J gene end by 4 bases; junction bases not matched to a gene: 11. This CDR3 is 16 amino acids long. CDR3 in amino acids: CASSPRVGQGIYEQYF. The CDR3, as DNA: TGTGCCAGCAGCCCCCGTGTGGGACAGGGGATATACGAGCAGTACTTC.

The V gene is TRBV2, the J gene TRBJ2-5; 10 nucleotides line up with TRBD2. V lost 6 bases, J lost 1 base, and 11 bases stayed unmatched. The CDR3 loop spans 17 amino acids. The germline V gene encodes CDR1 SNHLY and CDR2 FYNNEI. The CDR3 loop reads CASRSGLAVKLQETQYF. CDR3 sequence (DNA): TGTGCCAGCAGAAGTGGACTAGCGGTAAAACTCCAAGAGACCCAGTACTTC.

The chain carries TRBV9 and TRBJ2-1; 11 bases line up with TRBD2. The germline gives CDR1 SGDLS, CDR2 YYNGEE. The CDR3 is made up of 17 amino acids. V gave up 4 bases and J gave up 4 bases; unmatched junction bases: 10. The CDR3 spells CASSPYPTSGSYNEQFF. The CDR3 nucleotides read TGTGCCAGCAGCCCATACCCCACTAGCGGGAGTTACAATGAGCAGTTCTTC.

Comments on this clonotype: An end of the junction differs from the germline gene, which may be a read error. The chain couples TRBV2 to TRBJ2-1; 10 bases are a match to TRBD2. Germline lookup yields CDR1 SNHLY and CDR2 FYNNEI. The CDR3 consists of 15 residues. The CDR3: CSSMVAGGSYNEQFF. The CDR3, as DNA: TGTTCCAGCATGGTAGCGGGAGGATCCTACAATGAGCAGTTCTTC.

This clonotype was found many times. The J gene is TRBJ2-1, the V gene TRBV27, with TRBD2 identical over 9 bases. The V segment lost 5 bases and the J segment 9 bases; nucleotides outside the gene matches: 5. CDR1 and CDR2 from the germline V gene are MNHEY and SMNVEV (reference sequence). The CDR3 consists of 13 residues. CDR3 in amino acids: CASSPRRGGEQFF. The CDR3 DNA reads TGTGCCAGCAGTCCGAGGCGGGGGGGTGAGCAGTTCTTC.

The CDR3 is CASSQRTGHEKLFF. DNA of the CDR3: TGTGCCAGCAGCCAAAGGACAGGGCATGAAAAACTGTTTTTT. The chain links TRBV4-2 to TRBJ1-4; 8 nucleotides line up with TRBD1. This CDR3 has 14 amino acids. Looked up from germline, CDR1 is LGHNA and CDR2 is YNFKEQ. Germline trimming cut 2 bases from V and 6 bases from J; bases unmatched to any gene: 2.

This clonotype has a handful of counts. The rearrangement joins TRBV6-1 to TRBJ2-5; D could derive from TRBD1 or TRBD2 (6 bases each). The CDR3 is 14 amino acids. Germline-derived CDR1 and CDR2 are MNHNS and SASEGT. V was trimmed by 6 bases and J by 2 bases, leaving 13 bases between them. For the CDR3, the DNA is TGTGCCAGCAGGAAGGGGGGCCAGCAAGAGACCCAGTACTTC. The encoded protein is CASRKGGQQETQYF.

Written as DNA, the CDR3 is TGTGCCAGCAGCCCCAATTCCGGAAACACCATATATTTT. It encodes CASSPNSGNTIYF. The V call is TRBV11-3, the J call TRBJ1-3, with no clear D. V lost 5 bases, J lost 4 bases, and 9 bases lay in between. CDR1 SGHNT and CDR2 YENEEA come from the germline V gene. The CDR3 has 13 residues.

This clonotype was seen more than once but under ten times. The CDR3 reads CASSSWWDGYTF. In DNA, the CDR3 is TGTGCCAGCAGTTCCTGGTGGGATGGCTACACCTTC. The gene calls are TRBV6-5 and TRBJ1-2; D not resolved. The V and J ends lost 4 bases and 6 bases respectively, with 9 bases between them. The CDR3 has 12 amino acids. Looked up from germline, CDR1 is MNHEY and CDR2 is SVGAGI.

This clonotype was observed a few times. The chain employs TRBV4-2 and TRBJ1-2; tentative D call: TRBD1 (6 bases). V shed 4 bases and J shed 4 bases, with 19 bases lying between them. The CDR3 spans 16 residues. Per the germline V gene, CDR1 is LGHNA and CDR2 is YNFKEQ. DNA for the CDR3: TGTGCCAGCAGCCCCCTAGGTCAGGACAGAAGCTATGGCTACACCTTC. It codes for CASSPLGQDRSYGYTF.

There are a few counts of this clonotype. The gene calls are TRBV5-1 and TRBJ2-1; the D call may be TRBD1 or TRBD2 (5 bases each). Per germline, CDR1 SGHRS and CDR2 YFSETQ. CDR3 length equals 15 residues. The V gene lost 0 bases and the J gene lost 6 bases, with 13 bases spanning the gap. CDR3 nucleotide sequence: TGCGCCAGCAGCTTGGAGGGACGGGCCCCCAATGAGCAGTTCTTC. Translation: CASSLEGRAPNEQFF.

V gene TRBV18 combines with J gene TRBJ1-4; no clear D. Per the germline V gene, CDR1 is KGHSH and CDR2 is LQKENI. V was shortened by 2 bases and J by 0 bases, with 10 bases between the two germline ends. The CDR3 runs to 16 residues. The CDR3 region has the DNA TGTGCCAGCTCACCATCTCGACGGACAACTAATGAAAAACTGTTTTTT. Translation: CASSPSRRTTNEKLFF.